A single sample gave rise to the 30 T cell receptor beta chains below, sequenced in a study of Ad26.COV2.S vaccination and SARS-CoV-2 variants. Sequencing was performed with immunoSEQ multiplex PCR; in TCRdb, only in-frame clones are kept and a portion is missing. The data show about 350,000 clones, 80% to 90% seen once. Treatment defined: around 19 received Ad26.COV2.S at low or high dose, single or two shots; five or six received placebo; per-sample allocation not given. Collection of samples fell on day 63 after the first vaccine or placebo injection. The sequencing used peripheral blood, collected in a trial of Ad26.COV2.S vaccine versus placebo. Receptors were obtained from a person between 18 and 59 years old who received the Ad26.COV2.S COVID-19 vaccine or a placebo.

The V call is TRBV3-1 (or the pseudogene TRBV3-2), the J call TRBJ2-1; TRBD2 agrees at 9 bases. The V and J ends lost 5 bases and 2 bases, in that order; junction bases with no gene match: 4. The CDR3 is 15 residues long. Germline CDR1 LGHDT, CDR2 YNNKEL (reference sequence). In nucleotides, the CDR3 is TGTGCCAGCAGCTCCTCTAGCGGGACCTACAATGAGCAGTTCTTC. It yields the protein CASSSSSGTYNEQFF.

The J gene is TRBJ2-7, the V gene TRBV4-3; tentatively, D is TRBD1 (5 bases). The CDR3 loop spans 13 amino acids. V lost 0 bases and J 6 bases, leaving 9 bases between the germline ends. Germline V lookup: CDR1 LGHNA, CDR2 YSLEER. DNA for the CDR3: TGCGCCAGCAGCCAAGATAGACAGTTCGAGCAGTACTTC. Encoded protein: CASSQDRQFEQYF.

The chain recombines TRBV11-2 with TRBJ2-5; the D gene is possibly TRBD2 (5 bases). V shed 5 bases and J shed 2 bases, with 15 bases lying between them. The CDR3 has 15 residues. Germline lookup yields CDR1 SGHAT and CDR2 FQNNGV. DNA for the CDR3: TGTGCCAGCAGCCCGCAAGGCGGGTCTCAAGAGACCCAGTACTTC. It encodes CASSPQGGSQETQYF.

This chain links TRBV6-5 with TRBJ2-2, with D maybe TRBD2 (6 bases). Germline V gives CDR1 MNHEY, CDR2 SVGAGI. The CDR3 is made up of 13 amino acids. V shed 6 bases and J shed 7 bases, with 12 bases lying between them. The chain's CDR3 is CASSGSNIGELFF. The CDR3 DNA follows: TGTGCCAGCAGCGGGAGTAATATCGGGGAGCTGTTTTTT.

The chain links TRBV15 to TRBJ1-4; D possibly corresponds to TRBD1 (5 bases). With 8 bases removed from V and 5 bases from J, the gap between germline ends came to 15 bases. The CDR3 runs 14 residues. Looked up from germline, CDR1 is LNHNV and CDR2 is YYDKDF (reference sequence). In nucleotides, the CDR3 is TGTGCCACCGGGGGTGGCAGGGAAAATGAAAAACTGTTTTTT. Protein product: CATGGGRENEKLFF.

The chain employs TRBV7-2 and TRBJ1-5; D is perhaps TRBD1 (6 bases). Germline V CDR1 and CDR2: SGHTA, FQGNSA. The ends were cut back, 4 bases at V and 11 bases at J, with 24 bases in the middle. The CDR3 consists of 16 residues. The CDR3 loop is CASSSSGGANEWSQHF. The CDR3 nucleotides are TGTGCCAGCAGCTCCTCGGGGGGGGCGAACGAATGGTCCCAGCATTTT.

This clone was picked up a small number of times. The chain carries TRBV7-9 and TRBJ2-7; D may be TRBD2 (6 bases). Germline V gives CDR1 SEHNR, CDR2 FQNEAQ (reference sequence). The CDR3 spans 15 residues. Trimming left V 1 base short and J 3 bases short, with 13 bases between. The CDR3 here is CASSLDAGPDYEQYF. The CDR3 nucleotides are TGTGCCAGCAGCTTAGATGCGGGGCCTGACTACGAGCAGTACTTC.

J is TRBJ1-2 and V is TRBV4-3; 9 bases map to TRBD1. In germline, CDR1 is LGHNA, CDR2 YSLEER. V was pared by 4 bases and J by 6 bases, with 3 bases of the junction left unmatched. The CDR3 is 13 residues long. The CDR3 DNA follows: TGCGCCAGCAGCCCTGGACAGGGGAATGGCTACACCTTC. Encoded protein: CASSPGQGNGYTF.

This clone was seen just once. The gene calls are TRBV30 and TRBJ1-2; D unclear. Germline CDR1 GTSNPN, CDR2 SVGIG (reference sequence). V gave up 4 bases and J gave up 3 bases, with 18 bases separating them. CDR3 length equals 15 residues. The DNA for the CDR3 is TGTGCCTGGACCCCACTAGCTCAAACTCACTATGGCTACACCTTC. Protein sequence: CAWTPLAQTHYGYTF.

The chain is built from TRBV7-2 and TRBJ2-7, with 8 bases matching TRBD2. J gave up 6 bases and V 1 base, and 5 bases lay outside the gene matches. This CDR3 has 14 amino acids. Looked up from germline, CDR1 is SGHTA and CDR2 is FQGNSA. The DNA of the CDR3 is TGTGCCAGCAGCTTAGATCGGGAGGGCCGCGAGCAGTACTTC. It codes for CASSLDREGREQYF.

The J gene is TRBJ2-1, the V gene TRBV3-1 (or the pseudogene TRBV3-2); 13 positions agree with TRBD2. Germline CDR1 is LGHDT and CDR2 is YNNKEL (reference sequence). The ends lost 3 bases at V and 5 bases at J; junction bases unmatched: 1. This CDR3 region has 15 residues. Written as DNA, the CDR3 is TGTGCCAGCAGCCAGGGACTAGCGGGGCACAATGAGCAGTTCTTC. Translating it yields CASSQGLAGHNEQFF.

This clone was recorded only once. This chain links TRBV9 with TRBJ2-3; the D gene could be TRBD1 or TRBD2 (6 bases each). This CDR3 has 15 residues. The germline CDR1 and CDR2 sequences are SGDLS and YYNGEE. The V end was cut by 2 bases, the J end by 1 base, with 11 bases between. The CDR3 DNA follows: TGTGCCAGCAGCGTTCTGGGGGGCCGCACAGATACGCAGTATTTT. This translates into CASSVLGGRTDTQYF. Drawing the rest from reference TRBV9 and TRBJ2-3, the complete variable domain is DSGVTQTPKHLITATGQRVTLRCSPRSGDLSVYWYQQSLDQGLQFLIQYYNGEERAKGNILERFSAQQFPDLHSELNLSSLELGDSALYFCASSVLGGRTDTQYFGPGTRLTVL.

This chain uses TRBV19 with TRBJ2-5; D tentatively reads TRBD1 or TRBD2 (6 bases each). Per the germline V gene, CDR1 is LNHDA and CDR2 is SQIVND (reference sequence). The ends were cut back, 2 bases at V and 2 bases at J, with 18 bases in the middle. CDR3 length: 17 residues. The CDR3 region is CASSITGSSGSQETQYF. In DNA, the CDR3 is TGTGCCAGTAGTATAACAGGGAGTAGCGGATCTCAAGAGACCCAGTACTTC.

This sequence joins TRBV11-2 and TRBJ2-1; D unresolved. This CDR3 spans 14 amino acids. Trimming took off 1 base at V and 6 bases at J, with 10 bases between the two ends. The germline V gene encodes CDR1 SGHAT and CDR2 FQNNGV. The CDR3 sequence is CASSLAGRLNEQFF. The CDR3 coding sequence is TGTGCCAGCAGCTTAGCGGGCAGACTCAATGAGCAGTTCTTC.

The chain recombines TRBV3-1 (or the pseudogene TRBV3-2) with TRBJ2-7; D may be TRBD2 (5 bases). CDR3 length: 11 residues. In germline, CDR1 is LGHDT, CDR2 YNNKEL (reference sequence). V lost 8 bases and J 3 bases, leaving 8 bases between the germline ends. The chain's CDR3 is CASGGLYEQYF. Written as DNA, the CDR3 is TGTGCCAGCGGAGGTCTCTACGAGCAGTACTTC.

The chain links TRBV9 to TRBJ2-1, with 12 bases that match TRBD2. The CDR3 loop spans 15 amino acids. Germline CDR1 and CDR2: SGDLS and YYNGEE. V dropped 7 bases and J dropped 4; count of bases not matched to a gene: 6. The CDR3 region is CASGGTSGLYNEQFF. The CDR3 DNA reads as TGTGCCAGCGGAGGGACTAGCGGGCTTTACAATGAGCAGTTCTTC.

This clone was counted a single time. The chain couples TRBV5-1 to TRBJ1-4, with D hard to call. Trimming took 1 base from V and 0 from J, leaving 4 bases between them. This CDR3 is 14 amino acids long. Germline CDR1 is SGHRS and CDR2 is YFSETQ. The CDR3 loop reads CASSLTATNEKLFF. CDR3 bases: TGCGCCAGCAGCTTGACAGCAACTAATGAAAAACTGTTTTTT.

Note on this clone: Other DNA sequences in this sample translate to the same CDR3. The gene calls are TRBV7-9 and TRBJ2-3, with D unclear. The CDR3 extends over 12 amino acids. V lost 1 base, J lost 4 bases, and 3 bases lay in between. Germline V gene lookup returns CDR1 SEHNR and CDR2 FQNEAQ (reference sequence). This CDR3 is CASSLGADTQYF. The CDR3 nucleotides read TGTGCCAGCAGCTTAGGGGCAGATACGCAGTATTTT. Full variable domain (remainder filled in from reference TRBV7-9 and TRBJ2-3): DTGVSQNPRHKITKRGQNVTFRCDPISEHNRLYWYRQTLGQGPEFLTYFQNEAQLEKSRLLSDRFSAERPKGSFSTLEIQRTEQGDSAMYLCASSLGADTQYFGPGTRLTVL.

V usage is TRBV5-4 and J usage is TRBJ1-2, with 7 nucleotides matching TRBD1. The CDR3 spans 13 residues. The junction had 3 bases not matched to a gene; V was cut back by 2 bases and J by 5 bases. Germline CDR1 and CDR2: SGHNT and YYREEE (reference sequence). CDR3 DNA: TGTGCCAGCAGCTTCGGACAGGAGTATGGCTACACCTTC. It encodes CASSFGQEYGYTF.

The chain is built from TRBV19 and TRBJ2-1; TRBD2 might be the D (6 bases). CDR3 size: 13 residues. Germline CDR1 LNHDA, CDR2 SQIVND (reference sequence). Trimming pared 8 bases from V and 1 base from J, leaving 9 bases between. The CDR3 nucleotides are TGTGCCAGTGGAGGGTTATCCTACAATGAGCAGTTCTTC. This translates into CASGGLSYNEQFF. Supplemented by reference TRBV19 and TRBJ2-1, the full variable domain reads DGGITQSPKYLFRKEGQNVTLSCEQNLNHDAMYWYRQDPGQGLRLIYYSQIVNDFQKGDIAEGYSVSREKKESFPLTVTSAQKNPTAFYLCASGGLSYNEQFFGPGTRLTVL.

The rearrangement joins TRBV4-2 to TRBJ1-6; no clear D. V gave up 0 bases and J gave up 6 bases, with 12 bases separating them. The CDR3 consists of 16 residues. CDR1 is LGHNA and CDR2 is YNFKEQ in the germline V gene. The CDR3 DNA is TGTGCCAGCAGCCAAGATAAGGGAGTTAGTAATTCACCCCTCCACTTT. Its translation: CASSQDKGVSNSPLHF.

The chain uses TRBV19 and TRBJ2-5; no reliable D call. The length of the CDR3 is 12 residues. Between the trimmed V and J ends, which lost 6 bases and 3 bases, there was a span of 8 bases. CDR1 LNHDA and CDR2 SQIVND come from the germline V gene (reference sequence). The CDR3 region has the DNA TGTGCCAGTAGCTCTCTTGAAGAGACCCAGTACTTC. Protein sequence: CASSSLEETQYF.

CDR3 in amino acids: CASSSSSSNQPQHF. CDR3 sequence (DNA): TGTGCCAGCAGCTCATCCAGTAGCAATCAGCCCCAGCATTTT. The rearrangement uses TRBV7-9 and TRBJ1-5; D is uncertain. Germline CDR1 and CDR2: SEHNR and FQNEAQ (reference sequence). Deletions cut 4 bases from V and 0 bases from J, with 7 bases between. This CDR3 contains 14 residues.

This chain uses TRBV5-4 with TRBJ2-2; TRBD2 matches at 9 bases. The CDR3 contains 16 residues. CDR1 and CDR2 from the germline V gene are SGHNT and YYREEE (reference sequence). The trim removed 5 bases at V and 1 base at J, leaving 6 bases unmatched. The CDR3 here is CASRLREGGNTGELFF. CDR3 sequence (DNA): TGTGCCAGCAGGCTGCGGGAGGGCGGGAACACCGGGGAGCTGTTTTTT. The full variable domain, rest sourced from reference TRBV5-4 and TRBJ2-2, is ETGVTQSPTHLIKTRGQQVTLRCSSQSGHNTVSWYQQALGQGPQFIFQYYREEENGRGNFPPRFSGLQFPNYSSELNVNALELDDSALYLCASRLREGGNTGELFFGEGSRLTVL.

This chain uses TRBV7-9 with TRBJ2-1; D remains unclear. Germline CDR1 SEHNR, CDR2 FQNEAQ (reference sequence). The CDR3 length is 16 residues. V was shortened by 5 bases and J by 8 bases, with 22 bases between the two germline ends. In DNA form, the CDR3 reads TGTGCCAGCAGCCCTCCGCCCAAGCGACCGGGCGATGAGCAGTTCTTC. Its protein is CASSPPPKRPGDEQFF.

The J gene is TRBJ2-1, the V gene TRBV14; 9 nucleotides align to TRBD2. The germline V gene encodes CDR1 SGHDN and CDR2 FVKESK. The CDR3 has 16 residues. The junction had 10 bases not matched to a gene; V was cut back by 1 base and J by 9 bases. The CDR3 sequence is CASSQVGGRELGEQFF. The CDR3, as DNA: TGTGCCAGCAGCCAAGTCGGCGGGAGGGAACTTGGTGAGCAGTTCTTC.

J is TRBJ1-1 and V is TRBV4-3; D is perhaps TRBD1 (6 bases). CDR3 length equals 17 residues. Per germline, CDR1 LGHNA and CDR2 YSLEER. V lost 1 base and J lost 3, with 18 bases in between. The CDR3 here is CASSQAPSQGRDTEAFF. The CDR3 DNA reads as TGCGCCAGCAGCCAAGCCCCGTCACAGGGCCGGGACACTGAAGCTTTCTTT.

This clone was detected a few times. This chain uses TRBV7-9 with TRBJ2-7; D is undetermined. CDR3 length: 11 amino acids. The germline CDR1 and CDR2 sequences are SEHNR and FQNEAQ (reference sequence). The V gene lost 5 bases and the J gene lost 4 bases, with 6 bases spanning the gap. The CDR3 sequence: CASSPIYEQYF. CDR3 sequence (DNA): TGTGCCAGCAGCCCCATATACGAGCAGTACTTC. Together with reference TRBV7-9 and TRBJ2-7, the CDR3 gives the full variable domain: DTGVSQNPRHKITKRGQNVTFRCDPISEHNRLYWYRQTLGQGPEFLTYFQNEAQLEKSRLLSDRFSAERPKGSFSTLEIQRTEQGDSAMYLCASSPIYEQYFGPGTRLTVT.

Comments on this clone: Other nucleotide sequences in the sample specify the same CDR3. The CDR3 spells CASSFDRDGYTF. The CDR3 DNA sequence: TGCGCCAGCAGCTTTGACAGAGATGGCTACACCTTC. The rearrangement joins TRBV5-1 to TRBJ1-2; perhaps TRBD1 as D (5 bases). The CDR3 runs to 12 residues. The V gene lost 2 bases and the J gene lost 6 bases, with 8 bases spanning the gap. Germline V lookup: CDR1 SGHRS, CDR2 YFSETQ.

The CDR3 nucleotides are TGTGCCAGTAGTTCCGGGGGGTACAGGCTCAATCAGCCCCAGCATTTT. This encodes CASSSGGYRLNQPQHF. The chain uses TRBV19 and TRBJ1-5, with D perhaps TRBD1 (5 bases). The length of the CDR3 is 16 residues. Germline V gives CDR1 LNHDA, CDR2 SQIVND (reference sequence). V was shortened by 5 bases and J by 3 bases, with 17 bases between the two germline ends.